The entry below describes one T cell receptor beta chain. Its specificity is unknown. This specimen comes from a study of cytomegalovirus exposure and HLA in healthy donors. Overall study results and limits: In a later analysis, HLA-C alleles had the fewest associated TCRs, DRB1 alleles the most.

PCR involved 60 Vbeta and 13 Jbeta primers. TCRdb's copy holds only in-frame clones and misses some; the assay was immunoSEQ multiplex PCR. The repertoire consists of about 250,000 clones, with under 80% occurring once and the leading ten covering approximately 2.3%. Sequenced input: PBMCs. The sequence was obtained from a female donor in good health and CMV-seronegative.

In DNA form, the CDR3 reads TGTGCCAGTAGTATTATGGGGGCTCCGAACTACGAGCAGTACTTC. The encoded protein is CASSIMGAPNYEQYF. This sequence joins TRBV19 and TRBJ2-7; TRBD1 might be the D (6 bases). V was trimmed by 3 bases and J by 3 bases, leaving 15 bases between them. Germline-derived CDR1 and CDR2 are LNHDA and SQIVND (reference sequence). The CDR3 is 15 residues long.